One sample yielded the 30 T cell receptor beta chains listed below, sequenced in a study of memory CD4+ T cells and cytomegalovirus serostatus (dated by TCRdb to the late 2010s). Library prep was done by the immunoSEQ multiplex PCR assay. The source is immuneACCESS, and TCRdb retained only in-frame sequences with V and J called. Part of the clones is not carried over; for the studies checked, unresolved V genes explain less than half of this, and the remainder is unexplained. This sample holds some 52,000 clones; about 78% were observed only once. The top ten clones comprise roughly 0.77% of the sample. Single viable CD3+CD4+CD8-CD45RO+ cells were sorted as memory CD4+ T cells on a FACSAria II. Sequencing input: memory CD4+ T cells from blood. These receptors were taken from an adult in good health and CMV-seronegative.

J is TRBJ2-7 and V is TRBV7-3; the match to TRBD1 covers 9 bases. CDR3 length equals 14 residues. The J segment lost 2 bases and the V segment lost 5 bases, leaving 4 bases of the junction unmatched. Germline V lookup: CDR1 SGHTA, CDR2 FQGTGA. CDR3: CASSPTGGPYEQYF. Here the CDR3 DNA reads TGTGCCAGCAGCCCGACAGGGGGTCCCTACGAGCAGTACTTC.

This clone was seen only a few times. This chain connects TRBV7-7 to TRBJ1-1; D unresolved. CDR1 is SSHAT, CDR2 FNYEAQ, per germline (reference sequence). This CDR3 contains 12 residues. Trimming cost V 6 bases and J 4 bases, with 9 bases left between them. Here the CDR3 DNA reads TGTGCCAGCAGTCCCTTGGGCACTGAAGCTTTCTTT. It yields the protein CASSPLGTEAFF.

The V and J genes are TRBV6-5 and TRBJ2-3, with 13 bases that match TRBD2. The CDR3 has 15 residues. Germline-derived CDR1 and CDR2 are MNHEY and SVGAGI. V was clipped by 4 bases and J by 4 bases; unmatched bases: 2. CDR3 sequence: CASSLGTSGADTQYF. In DNA, the CDR3 is TGTGCCAGCAGTTTAGGGACTAGCGGGGCAGATACGCAGTATTTT.

The V call is TRBV11-2, the J call TRBJ2-3; possibly TRBD1 or TRBD2 for D (5 bases each). V was clipped by 5 bases and J by 2 bases, with 17 bases between them. Germline V gene sequence: CDR1 SGHAT, CDR2 FQNNGV. CDR3 length: 16 amino acids. CDR3 sequence: CASSAQGGRATDTQYF. In nucleotides, the CDR3 is TGTGCCAGCAGCGCCCAAGGAGGCAGGGCCACAGATACGCAGTATTTT.

V is TRBV4-3 and J is TRBJ1-6; TRBD1 is a possible D gene (5 bases). Trimming removed 1 base from V and 10 bases from J, with 14 bases in between. The CDR3 contains 15 residues. CDR1 is LGHNA and CDR2 is YSLEER in the germline V gene. The CDR3 DNA is TGCGCCAGCAGCCAAGGGACGGACACCGGGTCACCCCTCCACTTT. Its protein product is CASSQGTDTGSPLHF.

This rearrangement joins TRBV6-5 to TRBJ1-1; perhaps TRBD1 as D (5 bases). This CDR3 comprises 16 residues. V lost 1 base to trimming and J lost 2 bases, with 14 bases between them. Looked up from germline, CDR1 is MNHEY and CDR2 is SVGAGI. CDR3: CASSYWGGISNTEAFF. CDR3 nucleotide sequence: TGTGCCAGCAGTTACTGGGGGGGGATTTCTAACACTGAAGCTTTCTTT.

The J gene is TRBJ1-5, the V gene TRBV4-2, with D perhaps TRBD1 (5 bases). In germline, CDR1 is LGHNA, CDR2 YNFKEQ. This CDR3 contains 13 residues. V lost 6 bases, J lost 4 bases, and 10 bases lay in between. This CDR3 is CASRGDLNQPQHF. CDR3 sequence (DNA): TGTGCCAGCAGGGGGGACCTTAATCAGCCCCAGCATTTT.

The chain recombines TRBV6-1 with TRBJ2-3, with a tentative D call TRBD2 (5 bases). V lost 1 base and J 9 bases, leaving 8 bases between the germline ends. CDR1 MNHNS and CDR2 SASEGT come from the germline V gene. The CDR3 runs 12 residues. The CDR3 loop is CASSEGTVTQYF. The CDR3 DNA reads TGTGCCAGCAGTGAAGGGACTGTAACGCAGTATTTT.

This clone has just a few counts. This chain joins TRBV7-2 and TRBJ1-6; D gene unclear. The CDR3 covers 13 residues. V was clipped by 4 bases and J by 6 bases, with 7 bases between them. In germline, CDR1 is SGHTA, CDR2 FQGNSA. The CDR3 nucleotides read TGTGCCAGCAGCTGGACGGCTAATTCACCCCTCCACTTT. Protein: CASSWTANSPLHF.

V is TRBV7-2 and J is TRBJ2-7; TRBD1 is a possible D gene (8 bases). CDR1 is SGHTA and CDR2 is FQGNSA in the germline V gene. The CDR3 runs to 15 residues. Trimming removed 1 base from V and 3 bases from J, with 13 bases in between. CDR3 sequence reads: CASSLGNRGGYEQYF. For the CDR3, the DNA is TGTGCCAGCAGCTTAGGAAACAGGGGGGGCTACGAGCAGTACTTC.

This clone appeared once. V gene TRBV6-1 combines with J gene TRBJ2-4; 9 bases line up with TRBD1. Trimming cost V 6 bases and J 4 bases; bases outside gene matches: 4. This CDR3 has 14 residues. Germline V gene sequence: CDR1 MNHNS, CDR2 SASEGT. The CDR3: CASSRGQGKNIQYF. The CDR3 bases are TGTGCCAGCAGCCGCGGACAGGGGAAAAACATTCAGTACTTC.

This chain links TRBV7-6 with TRBJ1-2; D perhaps matches TRBD1 (5 bases). CDR1 and CDR2 (germline): SGHVS, FNYEAQ. CDR3 length: 13 amino acids. V dropped 0 bases and J dropped 6 bases, with 8 bases sitting between them. In DNA form, the CDR3 reads TGTGCCAGCAGCTTAGCCCCGGGGGATGGCTACACCTTC. This gives the protein CASSLAPGDGYTF.

V gene TRBV7-8 combines with J gene TRBJ2-1; D possibly corresponds to TRBD1 (6 bases). V lost 4 bases and J lost 4, with 14 bases in between. The CDR3 loop spans 15 amino acids. The germline V gene has CDR1 SGHVS and CDR2 FQNEAQ. Here the CDR3 DNA reads TGTGCCAGCAGCTATCGGACAGAGGAATACAATGAGCAGTTCTTC. Amino acid sequence: CASSYRTEEYNEQFF.

This clone was observed a handful of times. V usage is TRBV4-2 and J usage is TRBJ1-2; the D is unclear. This CDR3 has 15 residues. Germline CDR1 reads LGHNA; CDR2 reads YNFKEQ. The V gene lost 0 bases and the J gene lost 8 bases, with 16 bases spanning the gap. The CDR3 sequence is CASSQDVELHRGYTF. The CDR3 bases are TGTGCCAGCAGCCAAGATGTAGAGCTCCACCGCGGCTACACCTTC.

V usage is TRBV28 and J usage is TRBJ2-7; 7 bases match TRBD1. The CDR3 has 18 residues. CDR1 is MDHEN and CDR2 is SYDVKM in the germline V gene. The ends lost 1 base at V and 0 bases at J; junction bases unmatched: 12. For the CDR3, the DNA is TGTGCCAGCAGTTTATCCGTCGTAGGGGGCGTGGGCTCCTACGAGCAGTACTTC. It translates to CASSLSVVGGVGSYEQYF.

This chain links TRBV7-9 with TRBJ2-4; TRBD2 is a possible D gene (6 bases). From germline, CDR1 is SEHNR and CDR2 FQNEAQ (reference sequence). This CDR3 spans 12 amino acids. Trimming removed 0 bases at V and 13 bases at J, with 10 bases between. The CDR3 coding sequence is TGTGCCAGCAGCTTAGCGGAGGGGAACCAGTACTTC. Amino acids: CASSLAEGNQYF. Full variable domain (remainder filled in from reference TRBV7-9 and TRBJ2-4): DTGVSQNPRHKITKRGQNVTFRCDPISEHNRLYWYRQTLGQGPEFLTYFQNEAQLEKSRLLSDRFSAERPKGSFSTLEIQRTEQGDSAMYLCASSLAEGNQYFGAGTRLSVL.

This clone occurred once. The rearrangement links TRBV6-1 to TRBJ1-4; D gene unclear. Looked up from germline, CDR1 is MNHNS and CDR2 is SASEGT. Between the trimmed V and J ends, which lost 11 bases and 4 bases, there was a span of 20 bases. The CDR3 is 15 residues long. In DNA, the CDR3 is TGTGCCTCACTAATTTCGGGCTCGGGTAATGAAAAACTGTTTTTT. Its protein is CASLISGSGNEKLFF.

The V and J genes are TRBV18 and TRBJ1-1; possible D gene TRBD1, 5 bases. Trimming pared 6 bases from V and 1 base from J, leaving 18 bases between. The CDR3 length is 16 residues. Germline lookup yields CDR1 KGHSH and CDR2 LQKENI. CDR3 protein: CASSQWGTAGNTEAFF. The CDR3 DNA sequence: TGTGCCAGCTCCCAATGGGGGACCGCAGGGAACACTGAAGCTTTCTTT.

This sequence joins TRBV4-2 and TRBJ2-3; a possible D gene is TRBD2 (6 bases). The CDR3 runs to 15 residues. V was pared by 5 bases and J by 4 bases, with 16 bases between. Germline V CDR1 and CDR2: LGHNA, YNFKEQ. The CDR3 nucleotides read TGTGCCAGCAGCACCATCGGGACTCCCTCAGATACGCAGTATTTT. Translation: CASSTIGTPSDTQYF.

The gene calls are TRBV19 and TRBJ2-2; D may be TRBD2 (7 bases). V lost 7 bases and J lost 2, with 23 bases in between. CDR3 length: 18 residues. Germline CDR1 reads LNHDA; CDR2 reads SQIVND (reference sequence). The CDR3 region is CASIQFGGQRGNTGELFF. Written as DNA, the CDR3 is TGTGCCAGTATCCAATTCGGGGGGCAGAGGGGTAACACCGGGGAGCTGTTTTTT.

The chain joins TRBV7-2 to TRBJ2-5; no definite D call. The germline CDR1 and CDR2 sequences are SGHTA and FQGNSA. The CDR3 loop spans 13 amino acids. Trimming took 0 bases from V and 5 from J, leaving 7 bases between them. Written as DNA, the CDR3 is TGTGCCAGCAGCTTAGCTCGTTCGGAGACCCAGTACTTC. Its translation is CASSLARSETQYF.

The chain is built from TRBV21-1 and TRBJ1-2; the table's TRBD1 call for D was not verified on the DNA. TRBV21-1 is marked as a pseudogene. CDR3 length equals 18 residues. The CDR3 coding sequence is TGTGCCAGCAGCCCTTCGGTTGGAATGGACAGGTCCAGTTATGGCTACACCTTC. This gives the protein CASSPSVGMDRSSYGYTF.

V usage is TRBV11-1 and J usage is TRBJ2-3; no clear D. The CDR3 contains 14 residues. Germline-derived CDR1 and CDR2 are SGHAT and FQDESV (reference sequence). Trimming took off 3 bases at V and 5 bases at J, with 12 bases between the two ends. The CDR3 spells CASSFMISRDTQYF. For the CDR3, the DNA is TGTGCCAGCAGCTTTATGATTTCAAGAGATACGCAGTATTTT.

The table lists this clone with a few counts. The V and J genes are TRBV19 and TRBJ2-7, with D perhaps matching TRBD1 (7 bases). The CDR3 has 12 amino acids. Germline-derived CDR1 and CDR2 are LNHDA and SQIVND (reference sequence). V lost 8 bases, J lost 8 bases, and 16 bases lay in between. Here the CDR3 reads CASEGRGAKQYF. In nucleotides, the CDR3 is TGTGCCAGTGAGGGCAGGGGGGCGAAGCAGTACTTC.

This clone has just a few counts. The chain joins TRBV11-2 to TRBJ2-3; 11 nucleotides line up with TRBD2. This CDR3 region has 16 residues. Trimming cost V 1 base and J 1 base; bases outside gene matches: 1. CDR1 is SGHAT, CDR2 FQNNGV, per germline. CDR3 DNA: TGTGCCAGCAGCTTAGTGACTAGCGGGGGCACAGATACGCAGTATTTT. Translating it yields CASSLVTSGGTDTQYF.

The J gene is TRBJ2-1, the V gene TRBV6-1; D possibly corresponds to TRBD1 (6 bases). This CDR3 has 15 residues. V was shortened by 3 bases and J by 5 bases, with 14 bases between the two germline ends. The V gene's germline CDR1 is MNHNS and CDR2 SASEGT. The CDR3 sequence: CASSDRQAGHNEQFF. The CDR3 nucleotides are TGTGCCAGCAGTGATAGACAGGCGGGCCACAATGAGCAGTTCTTC.

The J gene is TRBJ1-1, the V gene TRBV6-5; TRBD1 matches at 8 bases. The CDR3 extends over 15 amino acids. Germline V gene lookup returns CDR1 MNHEY and CDR2 SVGAGI. The V segment lost 5 bases and the J segment 8 bases; nucleotides outside the gene matches: 13. CDR3 DNA: TGTGCCAGCAGTCCGCTCATCGGGACAGGTCCAGAAGCTTTCTTT. Amino acids: CASSPLIGTGPEAFF.

This clone turned up a few times. The chain couples TRBV7-9 to TRBJ2-5; perhaps D is TRBD1 or TRBD2 (5 bases each). The V gene lost 6 bases and the J gene lost 7 bases, with 21 bases spanning the gap. CDR3 length: 15 residues. Germline loops: CDR1 SEHNR, CDR2 FQNEAQ (reference sequence). This CDR3 reads CASRRASEGFGTQYF. CDR3 sequence (DNA): TGTGCCAGCAGGAGGGCCTCTGAGGGGTTCGGGACCCAGTACTTC.

The rearrangement links TRBV5-4 to TRBJ1-1; D gene unclear. From germline, CDR1 is SGHNT and CDR2 YYREEE (reference sequence). This CDR3 contains 13 residues. V was cut by 5 bases and J by 6 bases, with 14 bases left in between. The CDR3 DNA is TGTGCCAGCAGTAGCAGCGGCTGGGCTGAAGCTTTCTTT. Amino acids: CASSSSGWAEAFF.

This clone was counted a few times. The chain recombines TRBV7-2 with TRBJ1-6; 9 nucleotides match TRBD1. CDR3 length: 16 amino acids. From germline, CDR1 is SGHTA and CDR2 FQGNSA. The V and J ends lost 5 bases and 8 bases, in that order; junction bases with no gene match: 10. CDR3 sequence: CASSPHRDRAYSPLHF. The CDR3, as DNA: TGTGCCAGCAGCCCACACCGGGACAGGGCCTATTCACCCCTCCACTTT.